This T cell receptor beta chain was found in a study of blood T cell repertoires in COVID-19. Study details: Sample material is recorded as cDNA or gDNA derived from T cells, B-cell-depleted T cells, or PBMCs.

In the original workflow: Using reference gene primer amplification, nucleated cell counts were estimated. Method: immunoSEQ multiplex PCR; TCRdb's copy keeps in-frame clones and lacks some. That table supplies the V and J calls and clone size; D and trimming were determined from the DNA. Of roughly 700,000 clones in the sample, 90% were seen once. The CDR3 covers 17 residues. CDR1 is MNHEY, CDR2 SVGEGT, per germline. The V gene end was trimmed by 5 bases and the J gene end by 3 bases; junction bases not matched to a gene: 12. Sequenced material: peripheral blood. The rearrangement links TRBV6-2 or TRBV6-3 to TRBJ2-2, with TRBD1 matching over 7 bases. The sequence derives from a woman aged 18-29 years with acute or convalescent COVID-19. The CDR3 DNA reads as TGTGCCAGCAGTCACCGTTCGACAGGGTGGGACACCGGGGAGCTGTTTTTT. It specifies CASSHRSTGWDTGELFF.